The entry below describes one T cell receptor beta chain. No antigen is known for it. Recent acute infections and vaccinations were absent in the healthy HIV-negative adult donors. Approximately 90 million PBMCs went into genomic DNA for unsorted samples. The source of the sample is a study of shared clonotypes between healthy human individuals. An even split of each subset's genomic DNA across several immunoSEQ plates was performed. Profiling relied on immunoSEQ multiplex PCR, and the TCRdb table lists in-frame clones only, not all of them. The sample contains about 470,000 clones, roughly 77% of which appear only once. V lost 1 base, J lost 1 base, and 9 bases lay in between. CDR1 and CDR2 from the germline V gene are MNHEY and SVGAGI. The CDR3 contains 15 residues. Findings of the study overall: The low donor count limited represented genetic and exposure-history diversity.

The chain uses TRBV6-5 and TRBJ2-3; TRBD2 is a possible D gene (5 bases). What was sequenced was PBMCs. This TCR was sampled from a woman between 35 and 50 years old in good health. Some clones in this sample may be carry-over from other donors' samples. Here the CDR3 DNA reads TGTGCCAGCAGTTACTTCGGGCGGGGCACAGATACGCAGTATTTT. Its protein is CASSYFGRGTDTQYF.